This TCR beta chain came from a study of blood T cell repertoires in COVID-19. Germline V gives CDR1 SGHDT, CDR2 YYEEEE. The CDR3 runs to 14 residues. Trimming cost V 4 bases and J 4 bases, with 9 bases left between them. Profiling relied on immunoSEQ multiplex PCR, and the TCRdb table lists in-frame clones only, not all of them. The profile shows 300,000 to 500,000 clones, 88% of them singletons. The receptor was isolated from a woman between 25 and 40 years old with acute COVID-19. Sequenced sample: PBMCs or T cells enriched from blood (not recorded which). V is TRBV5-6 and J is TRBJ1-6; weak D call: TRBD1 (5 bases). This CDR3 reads CASSGRQYNSPLHF. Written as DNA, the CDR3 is TGTGCCAGCAGCGGACGACAGTATAATTCACCCCTCCACTTT.